The clone carrying this T cell receptor beta chain was found many times. Unmatched junction bases numbered 5, after V lost 7 bases and J lost 4 bases. Germline values: CDR1 SGHDT, CDR2 YYEEEE. The CDR3 extends over 14 amino acids. The data originate from a study of neurological immune-mediated disorders. TCRdb fed the 5' RACE reads into MiXCR, producing one record per CDR3 protein. Here the sample spans tens of thousands of distinct CDR3 sequences, about 4.2% being singletons. Sequenced: PBMCs. The TCR was taken from a man aged 50 to 59 with multiple sclerosis. The chain employs TRBV5-6 and TRBJ2-1; 10 nucleotides match TRBD2. CDR3 bases: TGTGCCAGCTCGGGACTAGCGAAATACAATGAGCAGTTCTTC. It yields the protein CASSGLAKYNEQFF.